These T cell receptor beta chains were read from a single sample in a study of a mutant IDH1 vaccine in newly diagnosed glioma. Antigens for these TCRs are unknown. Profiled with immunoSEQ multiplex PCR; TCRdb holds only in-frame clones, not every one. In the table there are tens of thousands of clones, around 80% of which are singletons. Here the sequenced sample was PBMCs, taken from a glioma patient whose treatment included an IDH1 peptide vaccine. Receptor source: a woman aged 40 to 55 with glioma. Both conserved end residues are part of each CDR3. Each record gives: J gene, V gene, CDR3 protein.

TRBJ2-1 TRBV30 CAWSEDRVDERGEQFF
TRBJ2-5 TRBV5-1 CASSYSQRGAGTQYF
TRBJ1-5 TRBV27 CASSTTRGLHQPQHF
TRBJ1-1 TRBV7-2 CATRRSRGSDTEAFF
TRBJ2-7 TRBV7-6 CASSLPTGLTYEQYF
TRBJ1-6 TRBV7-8 CASSPRSGTVNSPLHF
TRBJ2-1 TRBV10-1 CASRETGASEQFF
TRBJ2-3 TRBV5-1 CASRFGLAGLDTQYF
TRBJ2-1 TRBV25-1 CASSELRGGYNEQFF
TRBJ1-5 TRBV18 CASSPQGINQPQHF
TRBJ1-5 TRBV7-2 CASSLAWGGNQPQHF
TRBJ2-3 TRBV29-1 CSVGTSVTQYF
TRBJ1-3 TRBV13 CASSLGSGSGNTIYF
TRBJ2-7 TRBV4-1 CASSQSWTSGQSYEQYF
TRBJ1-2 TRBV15 CATSRTETNYGYTF
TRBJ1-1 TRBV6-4 CASRDRPSVTEAFF
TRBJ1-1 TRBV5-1 CASSQLGGLGTEAFF
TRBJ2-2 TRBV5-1 CASSLGELNTGELFF
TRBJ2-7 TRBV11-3 CASSFSGDRGEQYF
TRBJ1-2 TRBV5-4 CASSPIGGKGYTF
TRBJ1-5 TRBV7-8 CASSLVPGGFANQPQHF
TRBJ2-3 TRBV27 CASSSRTDTQYF
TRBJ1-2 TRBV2 CASSAGQGTTRYTF
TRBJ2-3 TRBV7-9 CASSLVAASTDTQYF
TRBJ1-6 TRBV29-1 CSRPTPGRNASPLHF
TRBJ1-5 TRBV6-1 CASSEMATGEGQHF
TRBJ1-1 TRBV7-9 CASSPLYTEAFF
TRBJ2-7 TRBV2 CASRYRDRGLPGSYEQYF
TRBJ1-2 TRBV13 CASSRIQGSNYGYTF
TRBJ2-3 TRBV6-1 CASSDGTFTDTQYF
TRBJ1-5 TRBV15 CATSRSVGRNQPQHF
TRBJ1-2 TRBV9 CASSVGSVGYGYTF
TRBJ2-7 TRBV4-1 CASSQDRGGSSYEQYF
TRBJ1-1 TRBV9 CASSVDARRTEAFF
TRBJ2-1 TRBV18 CASSPGTGGWDEQFF
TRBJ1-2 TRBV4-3 CASSQHPGTGADGYTF
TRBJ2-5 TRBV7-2 CASSLVETQYF